This TCR beta chain was captured by sequencing in a study of T cell responses to AZD1222 COVID-19 vaccine. Notes on this clone: Its target is not known.

CDR1 is SGHNT and CDR2 is YYREEE in the germline V gene (reference sequence). The CDR3 consists of 14 residues. The germline V and J ends were trimmed by 2 bases and 4 bases, with 12 bases remaining between them. Overall study findings and caveats: Close to half of all spike-specific TCRs reportedly target regions of the variants that are unmutated. Across spike, vaccine-associated CD4 TCRs were found, dominant at 160-218 and 743-854.

Repertoires were generated with immunoSEQ multiplex PCR, while TCRdb's copy carries only in-frame clones and drops some. The sample consists of 180,000 or so clones, more than 80% of them appearing once. This chain connects TRBV5-4 to TRBJ2-5; possible D gene TRBD2, 7 bases. The source material was peripheral blood, sampled on day 0 of AZD1222 vaccination. The sequence was collected from an adult in good health. CDR3 region: CASSFRGGGETQYF. As DNA, the CDR3 is TGTGCCAGCAGCTTTAGGGGGGGCGGAGAGACCCAGTACTTC.